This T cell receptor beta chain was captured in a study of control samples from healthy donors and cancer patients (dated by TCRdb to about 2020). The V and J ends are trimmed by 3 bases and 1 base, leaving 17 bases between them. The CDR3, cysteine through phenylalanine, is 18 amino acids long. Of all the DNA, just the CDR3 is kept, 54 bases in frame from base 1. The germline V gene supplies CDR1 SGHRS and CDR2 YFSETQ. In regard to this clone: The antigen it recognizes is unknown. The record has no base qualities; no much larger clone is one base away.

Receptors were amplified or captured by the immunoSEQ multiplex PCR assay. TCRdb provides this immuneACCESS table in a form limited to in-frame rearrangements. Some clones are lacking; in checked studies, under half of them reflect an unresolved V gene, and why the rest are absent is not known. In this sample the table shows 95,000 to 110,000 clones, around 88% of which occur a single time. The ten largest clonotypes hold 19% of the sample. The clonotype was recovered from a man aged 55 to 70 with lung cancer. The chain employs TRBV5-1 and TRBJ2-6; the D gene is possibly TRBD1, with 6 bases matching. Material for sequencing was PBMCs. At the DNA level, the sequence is TGCGCCAGCAGCTCCGGGACAACTACCTATTCTGGGGCCAACGTCCTGACTTTC. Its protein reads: CASSSGTTTYSGANVLTF. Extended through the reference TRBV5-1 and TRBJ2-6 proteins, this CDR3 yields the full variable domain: KAGVTQTPRYLIKTRGQQVTLSCSPISGHRSVSWYQQTPGQGLQFLFEYFSETQRNKGNFPGRFSGRQFSNSRSEMNVSTLELGDSALYLCASSSGTTTYSGANVLTFGAGSRLTVL.